This TCR beta chain was recorded in a study of OX40 agonist ivuxolimab in advanced cancers. Study context: Patients received ivuxolimab, an intravenous treatment, every 2 weeks at 0.01 to 10 mg/kg.

Study-wide findings and caveats: Both blood CD4+ and CD8+ T cells showed clonal growth by week 6 at 0.1 to 3.0 mg/kg. Expanded peripheral T-cell antigen specificity went undetermined. Also showing low normalized T-cell clonal expansion were some of the nonresponders.

The repertoire was sequenced with immunoSEQ multiplex PCR; TCRdb's copy has only in-frame clones and lacks some. The sample comprises around 46,000 clones, approximately 77% of which are singletons, and over 2% rests with the top ten. A remark on this clone: Its antigen is not known.

This sequence was found in an adult with an advanced solid tumor such as melanoma, head and neck, liver or kidney cancer. Sample: CD4+ or CD8+ T cells sorted from blood, taken in a trial of the OX40 agonist ivuxolimab.

CDR3 sequence: CASSLGTSGVTDTQYF. For the CDR3, the DNA is TGTGCCAGCAGCTTAGGGACTAGCGGGGTCACAGATACGCAGTATTTT. The chain links TRBV11-2 to TRBJ2-3, with TRBD2 identical over 12 bases. The junction had 1 base not matched to a gene; V was cut back by 1 base and J by 2 bases. From germline, CDR1 is SGHAT and CDR2 FQNNGV. This CDR3 comprises 16 residues.